This passage covers 27 T cell receptor beta chains from one sample sequenced in a study of T cell responses to AZD1222 COVID-19 vaccine. Method: immunoSEQ multiplex PCR; TCRdb's copy keeps in-frame clones and lacks some. The sample includes about 150,000 clones, roughly nine tenths of them seen just once. The specimen comprised peripheral blood, sampled on day 0 of AZD1222 vaccination. These receptors originate from an adult in good health.

This clone occurred a few times. V gene TRBV7-2 combines with J gene TRBJ2-5; unclear D gene. Germline V gives CDR1 SGHTA, CDR2 FQGNSA. The CDR3 sequence is 15 residues long. V lost 7 bases and J 5 bases, leaving 20 bases between the germline ends. The CDR3 spells CASTAHSRLLETQYF. The CDR3 DNA reads as TGTGCCAGCACCGCGCATTCCCGTTTGCTGGAGACCCAGTACTTC. Full variable domain (outside the CDR3, taken from reference TRBV7-2 and TRBJ2-5): GAGVSQSPSNKVTEKGKDVELRCDPISGHTALYWYRQSLGQGLEFLIYFQGNSAPDKSGLPSDRFSAERTGGSVSTLTIQRTQQEDSAVYLCASTAHSRLLETQYFGPGTRLLVL.

The CDR3 sequence is CASSFPGLAGRSTDTQYF. DNA of the CDR3: TGTGCCAGCAGCTTTCCGGGACTAGCGGGCCGGAGCACAGATACGCAGTATTTT. This chain links TRBV3-1 (or the pseudogene TRBV3-2) with TRBJ2-3; 12 bases agree with TRBD2. This CDR3 comprises 18 residues. Germline V gene data show CDR1 as LGHDT and CDR2 as YNNKEL (reference sequence). Trimming removed 5 bases from V and 0 bases from J; junction bases left unmatched: 9.

The chain links TRBV6-1 to TRBJ1-2; no clear D gene. CDR3 length: 15 amino acids. Trimming pared 0 bases from V and 6 bases from J, leaving 14 bases between. Germline CDR1 reads MNHNS; CDR2 reads SASEGT. The CDR3 loop reads CASSEARGTAHGYTF. The DNA for the CDR3 is TGTGCCAGCAGTGAAGCCCGGGGTACAGCACATGGCTACACCTTC.

The table lists this clone with a count of one. The chain links TRBV3-1 (or the pseudogene TRBV3-2) to TRBJ1-5, with a weak D call TRBD1 (6 bases). Per germline, CDR1 LGHDT and CDR2 YNNKEL (reference sequence). Deletions cut 5 bases from V and 6 bases from J, with 8 bases between. There are 12 residues in the CDR3. CDR3 DNA sequence: TGTGCCAGCAGCGAACAGGGTCAGCCCCAGCATTTT. Amino acid sequence: CASSEQGQPQHF.

This chain links TRBV6-6 with TRBJ2-7; D is perhaps TRBD1 (6 bases). CDR1 and CDR2 (germline): MNHNY, SVGAGI (reference sequence). The CDR3 is made up of 16 amino acids. Trimming removed 4 bases at V and 0 bases at J, with 16 bases between. DNA of the CDR3: TGTGCCAGCAGTTCGCCGAAGGGGGAAAGCTCCTACGAGCAGTACTTC. This codes for CASSSPKGESSYEQYF.

V is TRBV7-2 and J is TRBJ2-1, with 10 positions matching TRBD2. In germline, CDR1 is SGHTA, CDR2 FQGNSA. The CDR3 runs to 15 residues. J lost 10 bases, V lost 5 bases, and 11 bases had no gene match. The CDR3, as DNA: TGTGCCAGCAGCCTTAAAGCGGGGGGGCTTGGAGAGCAGTTCTTC. Its protein product is CASSLKAGGLGEQFF. Full variable domain (missing parts from reference TRBV7-2 and TRBJ2-1): GAGVSQSPSNKVTEKGKDVELRCDPISGHTALYWYRQSLGQGLEFLIYFQGNSAPDKSGLPSDRFSAERTGGSVSTLTIQRTQQEDSAVYLCASSLKAGGLGEQFFGPGTRLTVL.

The rearrangement links TRBV19 to TRBJ1-1; a weak D match, TRBD1 (5 bases). Germline CDR1 and CDR2: LNHDA and SQIVND (reference sequence). The CDR3 runs to 14 residues. The ends were cut back, 4 bases at V and 10 bases at J, with 19 bases in the middle. As DNA, the CDR3 is TGTGCCAGTAGTACCGGACGGGGCACTCTCGGAGCTTTCTTT. This encodes CASSTGRGTLGAFF.

The V and J genes are TRBV6-5 and TRBJ2-7; 10 bases are shared with TRBD2. This CDR3 contains 12 residues. The germline V gene encodes CDR1 MNHEY and CDR2 SVGAGI. The chain's CDR3 is CALASGGDEQYF. DNA for the CDR3: TGTGCTCTAGCTAGCGGGGGTGACGAGCAGTACTTC.

About this clone itself: The sample carries other DNA sequences with the same CDR3. The J gene is TRBJ2-5, the V gene TRBV7-2; possibly TRBD2 for D (7 bases). V was shortened by 0 bases and J by 4 bases, with 9 bases between the two germline ends. In germline, CDR1 is SGHTA, CDR2 FQGNSA. This CDR3 has 14 residues. In DNA form, the CDR3 reads TGTGCCAGCAGCTTAGCGGGGGGGCGAGAGACCCAGTACTTC. Protein: CASSLAGGRETQYF.

The V call is TRBV24-1, the J call TRBJ1-5; no definite D call. V lost 6 bases and J lost 4, with 18 bases in between. This CDR3 is 16 amino acids long. Germline values: CDR1 KGHDR, CDR2 SFDVKD. CDR3 coding DNA: TGTGCCACCAGTCGCGGGCGGGGAATTGGTAATCAGCCCCAGCATTTT. Its translation is CATSRGRGIGNQPQHF.

V usage is TRBV7-2 and J usage is TRBJ2-7; D is unresolved. CDR1 and CDR2 (germline): SGHTA, FQGNSA. V lost 5 bases and J lost 2, with 16 bases in between. This CDR3 spans 15 amino acids. The CDR3 region is CASSPGPRGTYEQYF. The CDR3 DNA reads as TGTGCCAGCAGCCCCGGGCCCCGCGGCACCTACGAGCAGTACTTC.

The chain employs TRBV24-1 and TRBJ1-2; D remains unclear. Germline V gene sequence: CDR1 KGHDR, CDR2 SFDVKD. The CDR3 is 14 residues long. The V and J ends lost 1 base and 3 bases respectively, with 8 bases between them. This CDR3 is CATSDFLRDYGYTF. CDR3 DNA sequence: TGTGCCACCAGTGATTTTCTTCGGGACTATGGCTACACCTTC.

The genes are TRBV12-2 and TRBJ1-2; the D segment call TRBD1 is taken from the table without a DNA check. TRBV12-2 counts as a pseudogene. CDR3 length: 16 residues. The CDR3 nucleotides read TGTGCAAGTCGCCTGTGGACAGAGCCGACTAACTATGGCTACACCTTC. It translates to CASRLWTEPTNYGYTF.

Of note for this clone: The sample contains more than one DNA sequence encoding this CDR3. The chain combines TRBV9 with TRBJ1-1, with a weak D call TRBD1 (5 bases). The CDR3 contains 12 residues. Per germline, CDR1 SGDLS and CDR2 YYNGEE. V was trimmed by 0 bases and J by 5 bases, leaving 5 bases between them. The DNA of the CDR3 is TGTGCCAGCAGCGTAGGGGGGACTGAAGCTTTCTTT. This codes for CASSVGGTEAFF.

The gene calls are TRBV25-1 and TRBJ2-7; the D gene is possibly TRBD2 (5 bases). Between the trimmed V and J ends, which lost 7 bases and 7 bases, there was a span of 20 bases. Germline V gene data show CDR1 as MGHDK and CDR2 as SYGVNS. CDR3 size: 14 residues. The CDR3 spells CASTHPGPTGEQYF. The CDR3 DNA follows: TGTGCCAGCACACATCCAGGACCCACGGGGGAGCAGTACTTC.

The CDR3 loop is CASSPGGPTEAFF. The CDR3 DNA reads TGTGCCAGCTCACCGGGGGGGCCCACTGAAGCTTTCTTT. J is TRBJ1-1 and V is TRBV18, with D possibly being TRBD1 (6 bases). Germline V lookup: CDR1 KGHSH, CDR2 LQKENI. Trimming shortened V by 3 bases and J by 4 bases, and 9 bases separated the two germline ends. The CDR3 covers 13 residues.

The chain joins TRBV4-1 to TRBJ1-2; D is undetermined. The V and J ends lost 3 bases and 8 bases respectively, with 13 bases between them. Germline loops: CDR1 MGHRA, CDR2 YSYEKL. The CDR3 is 13 residues long. Here the CDR3 reads CASSQSLRGGYTF. CDR3 sequence (DNA): TGCGCCAGCAGCCAGTCCTTACGTGGAGGCTACACCTTC.

This chain uses TRBV18 with TRBJ2-6; D is unclear. Germline assignment: CDR1 KGHSH and CDR2 LQKENI. V gave up 1 base and J gave up 0 bases, with 10 bases separating them. This CDR3 region has 17 residues. This chain's CDR3 is CASSPQDAVSGANVLTF. The CDR3 DNA is TGTGCCAGCTCACCACAAGATGCGGTCTCTGGGGCCAACGTCCTGACTTTC.

The genes are TRBV5-1 and TRBJ2-2, with 7 bases identical to TRBD1. The CDR3 is 14 amino acids. Germline V gene data show CDR1 as SGHRS and CDR2 as YFSETQ. The ends lost 4 bases at V and 8 bases at J; junction bases unmatched: 8. The CDR3: CASSLGGRSGELFF. The CDR3, as DNA: TGCGCCAGCAGCCTAGGGGGCAGATCGGGGGAGCTGTTTTTT. The entire variable domain, with the rest obtained from reference TRBV5-1 and TRBJ2-2, is as follows: KAGVTQTPRYLIKTRGQQVTLSCSPISGHRSVSWYQQTPGQGLQFLFEYFSETQRNKGNFPGRFSGRQFSNSRSEMNVSTLELGDSALYLCASSLGGRSGELFFGEGSRLTVL.

This chain joins TRBV7-8 and TRBJ2-5; D gene unclear. The CDR3 has 12 residues. Germline V lookup: CDR1 SGHVS, CDR2 FQNEAQ. V was cut by 5 bases and J by 5 bases, with 9 bases left in between. The CDR3 loop is CASSPAGETQYF. The CDR3 nucleotides are TGTGCCAGCAGCCCGGCCGGGGAGACCCAGTACTTC.

This rearrangement joins TRBV18 to TRBJ2-1, with D possibly being TRBD1 (8 bases). This CDR3 has 17 amino acids. Germline V gene data show CDR1 as KGHSH and CDR2 as LQKENI. V shed 1 base and J shed 10 bases, with 23 bases lying between them. This CDR3 is CASSPRNRGGPGNEQFF. The CDR3 DNA follows: TGTGCCAGCTCACCACGTAACAGGGGGGGGCCGGGAAACGAGCAGTTCTTC.

The V call is TRBV27, the J call TRBJ2-7, with TRBD1 identical over 8 bases. After removal of 5 bases from V and 3 bases from J, the junction contained 6 bases not matched to a gene. This CDR3 is 14 amino acids long. The germline CDR1 and CDR2 sequences are MNHEY and SMNVEV (reference sequence). The DNA for the CDR3 is TGTGCCAGCAGTCCCACGGACAGGGTCTACGAGCAGTACTTC. This translates into CASSPTDRVYEQYF.

This clone showed up just once. The DNA of the CDR3 is TGTGCCAGTAGCCCCGGACAGGGTAAAAACATTCAGTACTTC. This codes for CASSPGQGKNIQYF. The chain joins TRBV19 to TRBJ2-4, with 8 bases aligning to TRBD1. The CDR3 contains 14 residues. J was trimmed by 4 bases and V by 6 bases; bases with no gene match: 5. From germline, CDR1 is LNHDA and CDR2 SQIVND (reference sequence).

V and J are TRBV25-1 and TRBJ1-1; D perhaps matches TRBD1 (5 bases). The V gene's germline CDR1 is MGHDK and CDR2 SYGVNS. There are 14 residues in the CDR3. Trimming removed 6 bases from V and 0 bases from J, with 11 bases in between. CDR3 region: CASRTTDLNTEAFF. The CDR3 nucleotides are TGTGCCAGCAGGACGACAGACTTGAACACTGAAGCTTTCTTT.

This clone has more than one count but fewer than ten. This sequence joins TRBV19 and TRBJ2-7; 9 bases line up with TRBD2. Germline V CDR1 and CDR2: LNHDA, SQIVND (reference sequence). J was trimmed by 6 bases and V by 5 bases; bases with no gene match: 11. This CDR3 comprises 15 residues. This CDR3 is CASSPTWLAGSEQYF. The CDR3 region has the DNA TGTGCCAGTAGTCCTACGTGGCTAGCGGGGAGCGAGCAGTACTTC.

V is TRBV30 and J is TRBJ2-3, with 11 bases lining up with TRBD2. Unmatched junction bases numbered 5, after V lost 3 bases and J lost 3 bases. The CDR3 has 15 residues. Germline CDR1 GTSNPN, CDR2 SVGIG (reference sequence). The CDR3 region has the DNA TGTGCCTGGAGCCCGACTAGCGGGGCAACAGATACGCAGTATTTT. It codes for CAWSPTSGATDTQYF.

The chain is built from TRBV28 and TRBJ1-2; 8 nucleotides agree with TRBD1. The ends lost 5 bases at V and 8 bases at J; junction bases unmatched: 10. The CDR3 consists of 14 residues. Per the germline V gene, CDR1 is MDHEN and CDR2 is SYDVKM. CDR3 sequence reads: CASSLRTGLRGYTF. CDR3 coding DNA: TGTGCCAGCAGTCTCCGGACAGGGCTGAGGGGCTACACCTTC.